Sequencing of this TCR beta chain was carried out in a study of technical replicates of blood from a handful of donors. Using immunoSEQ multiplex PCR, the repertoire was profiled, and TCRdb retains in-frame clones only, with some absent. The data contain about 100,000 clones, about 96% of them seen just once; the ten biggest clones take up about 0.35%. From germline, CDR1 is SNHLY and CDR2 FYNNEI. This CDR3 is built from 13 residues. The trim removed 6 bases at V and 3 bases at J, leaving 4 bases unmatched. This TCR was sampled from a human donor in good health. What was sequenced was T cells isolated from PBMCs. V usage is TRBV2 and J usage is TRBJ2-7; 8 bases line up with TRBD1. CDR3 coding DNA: TGTGCCAGCAGGGGGGACAGGAACTACGAGCAGTACTTC. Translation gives CASRGDRNYEQYF.